Shown below are 9 T cell receptor beta chains from a single sample sequenced in a study of shared clonotypes between healthy human individuals. Sequenced by immunoSEQ multiplex PCR; TCRdb stores in-frame clones only, minus some. The sample includes roughly 2.5 million clones, just over 90% of them seen just once. Sequencing used naive CD4+ T cells sorted from blood. As for subset: CD45RA+ positively selected. These receptors were taken from a man aged 18 to 35 in good health.

The chain joins TRBV27 to TRBJ2-1; 11 nucleotides match TRBD2. This CDR3 region has 16 residues. V was pared by 6 bases and J by 4 bases, with 8 bases of the junction left unmatched. Germline V gene data show CDR1 as MNHEY and CDR2 as SMNVEV (reference sequence). In DNA form, the CDR3 reads TGTGCCAGCAGGAGACTGGGACTAGCGGTATACAATGAGCAGTTCTTC. This sequence encodes CASRRLGLAVYNEQFF.

The J gene is TRBJ2-1, the V gene TRBV4-1; 8 bases align to TRBD2. The CDR3 extends over 17 amino acids. V gave up 2 bases and J gave up 0 bases; unmatched junction bases: 6. Germline-derived CDR1 and CDR2 are MGHRA and YSYEKL. Here the CDR3 reads CASSQSMSGSSYNEQFF. Written as DNA, the CDR3 is TGCGCCAGCAGCCAATCAATGAGCGGGAGCTCCTACAATGAGCAGTTCTTC.

The chain is built from TRBV5-5 and TRBJ1-6; TRBD1 matches 7 bases. Germline V gene lookup returns CDR1 SGHKS and CDR2 YYEKEE (reference sequence). This CDR3 region has 15 residues. The J segment lost 7 bases and the V segment lost 4 bases, leaving 8 bases of the junction unmatched. DNA for the CDR3: TGTGCCAGCAGCCTGGGACGGACAGGCAATTCACCCCTCCACTTT. Translating gives CASSLGRTGNSPLHF.

The genes are TRBV5-4 and TRBJ1-4; TRBD1 matches at 7 bases. Germline V CDR1 and CDR2: SGHNT, YYREEE (reference sequence). The CDR3 runs to 14 residues. Losses at the gene ends were 3 bases for V and 5 bases for J; bases not matched to a gene: 4. The CDR3 sequence is CASSWDSSNEKLFF. As DNA, the CDR3 is TGTGCCAGCAGCTGGGACAGCTCAAATGAAAAACTGTTTTTT.

For this clone: This same CDR3 is encoded by further DNA sequences in the sample. This rearrangement joins TRBV30 to TRBJ1-5; tentative D call: TRBD1 (5 bases). The V gene's germline CDR1 is GTSNPN and CDR2 SVGIG (reference sequence). Trimming left V 0 bases short and J 1 base short, with 10 bases between. This CDR3 region has 15 residues. The CDR3 sequence: CAWSVRQGSNQPQHF. The CDR3 nucleotides read TGTGCCTGGAGTGTACGCCAGGGCAGCAATCAGCCCCAGCATTTT.

The V gene is TRBV5-1, the J gene TRBJ2-7; D unclear. Trimming shortened V by 4 bases and J by 7 bases, and 18 bases separated the two germline ends. Germline-derived CDR1 and CDR2 are SGHRS and YFSETQ. The CDR3 contains 14 residues. CDR3 DNA sequence: TGCGCCAGCAGCCTAGACCGGGCCCCCCATGAGCAGTACTTC. Its translation: CASSLDRAPHEQYF.

CDR3 region: CASSLGQLNSYEQYF. The CDR3, as DNA: TGCGCCAGCAGCTTGGGACAGCTCAATTCCTACGAGCAGTACTTC. The chain recombines TRBV5-1 with TRBJ2-7; TRBD1 might be the D (5 bases). V lost 0 bases to trimming and J lost 1 base, with 11 bases between them. The CDR3 sequence is 15 residues long. Germline V gene sequence: CDR1 SGHRS, CDR2 YFSETQ.

This chain uses TRBV18 with TRBJ1-4; a weak D match, TRBD1 (5 bases). Germline CDR1 KGHSH, CDR2 LQKENI. V lost 5 bases and J lost 0, with 13 bases in between. CDR3 size: 16 residues. This chain's CDR3 is CASSSARASTNEKLFF. The CDR3 coding sequence is TGTGCCAGCTCATCTGCCAGGGCGTCAACTAATGAAAAACTGTTTTTT.

The CDR3 spells CASRRDGMNTEAFF. As DNA, the CDR3 is TGCGCCAGTAGACGGGACGGAATGAACACTGAAGCTTTCTTT. This rearrangement joins TRBV5-1 to TRBJ1-1, with D perhaps matching TRBD1 (5 bases). V was shortened by 8 bases and J by 0 bases, with 14 bases between the two germline ends. This CDR3 has 14 residues. Germline V gene lookup returns CDR1 SGHRS and CDR2 YFSETQ. Full variable domain (rest looked up from reference TRBV5-1 and TRBJ1-1): KAGVTQTPRYLIKTRGQQVTLSCSPISGHRSVSWYQQTPGQGLQFLFEYFSETQRNKGNFPGRFSGRQFSNSRSEMNVSTLELGDSALYLCASRRDGMNTEAFFGQGTRLTVV.